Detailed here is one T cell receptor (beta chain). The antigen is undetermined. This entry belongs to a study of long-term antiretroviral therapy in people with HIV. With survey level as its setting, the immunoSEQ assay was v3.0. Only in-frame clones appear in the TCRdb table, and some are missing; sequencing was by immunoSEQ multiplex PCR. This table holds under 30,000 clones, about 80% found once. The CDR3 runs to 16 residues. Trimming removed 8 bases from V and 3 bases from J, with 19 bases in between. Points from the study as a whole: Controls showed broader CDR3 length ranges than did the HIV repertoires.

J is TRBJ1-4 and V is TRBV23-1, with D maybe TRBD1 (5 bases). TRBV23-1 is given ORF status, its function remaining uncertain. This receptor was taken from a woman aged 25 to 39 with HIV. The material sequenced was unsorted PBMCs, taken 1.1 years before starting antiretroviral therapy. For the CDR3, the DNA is TGCGCCAGCGGCCTTCCGACCGGGACCCCTAATGAAAAACTGTTTTTT. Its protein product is CASGLPTGTPNEKLFF.